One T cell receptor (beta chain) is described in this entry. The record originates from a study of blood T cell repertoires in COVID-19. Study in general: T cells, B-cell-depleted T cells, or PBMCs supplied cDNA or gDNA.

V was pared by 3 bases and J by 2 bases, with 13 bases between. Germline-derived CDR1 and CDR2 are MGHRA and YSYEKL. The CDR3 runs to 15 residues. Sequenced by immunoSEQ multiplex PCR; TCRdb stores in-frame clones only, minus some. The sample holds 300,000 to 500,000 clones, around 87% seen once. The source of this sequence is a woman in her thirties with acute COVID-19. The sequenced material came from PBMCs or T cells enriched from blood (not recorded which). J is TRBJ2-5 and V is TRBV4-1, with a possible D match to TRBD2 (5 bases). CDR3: CASSQTLGEQETQYF. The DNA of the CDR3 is TGCGCCAGCAGCCAGACCCTCGGGGAGCAAGAGACCCAGTACTTC.